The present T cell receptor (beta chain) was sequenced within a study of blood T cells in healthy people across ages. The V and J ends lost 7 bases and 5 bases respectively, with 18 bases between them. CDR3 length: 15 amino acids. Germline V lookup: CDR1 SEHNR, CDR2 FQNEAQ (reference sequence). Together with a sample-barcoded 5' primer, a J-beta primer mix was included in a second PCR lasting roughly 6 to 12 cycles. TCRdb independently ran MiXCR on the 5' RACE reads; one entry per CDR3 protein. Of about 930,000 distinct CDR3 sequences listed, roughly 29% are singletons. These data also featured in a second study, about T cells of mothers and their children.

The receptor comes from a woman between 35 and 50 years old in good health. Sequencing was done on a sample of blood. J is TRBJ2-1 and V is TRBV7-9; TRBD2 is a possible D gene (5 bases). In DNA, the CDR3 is TGTGCCAGCACCTATCGGATAGCGTCCAACAATGAGCAGTTCTTC. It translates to CASTYRIASNNEQFF.